This record concerns one TCR beta chain sequence. The antigen is undetermined. The study sampled blood at baseline, cycle 4 day 1, and cycle 7 day 1. The data are from a study of OX40 agonist ivuxolimab in advanced cancers. About the research overall: It was ivuxolimab, an agonistic anti-OX40 (CD134) antibody, that patients were treated with. Study-level findings and limits: The average count of expanded clones was higher among CD8+ T cells than among CD4+.

The assay was immunoSEQ multiplex PCR, and TCRdb's table has in-frame clones only and misses some. In the table there are 13,000 to 15,000 clones, about 90% of which are singletons. The germline gives CDR1 MNHNS, CDR2 SASEGT. Trimming removed 8 bases at V and 0 bases at J, with 5 bases between. There are 11 residues in the CDR3. The source was CD4+ or CD8+ T cells sorted from blood, collected in a trial of the OX40 agonist ivuxolimab. This receptor was taken from an adult with an advanced solid tumor such as melanoma, head and neck, liver or kidney cancer. The gene calls are TRBV6-1 and TRBJ2-7; D gene unclear. CDR3 bases: TGTGCCAGCCGGGCCTCCTACGAGCAGTACTTC. This sequence encodes CASRASYEQYF.